There are a few counts of the clone carrying this T cell receptor (beta chain). The antigen remains undetermined. These data belong to a study of beta chain features in type 1 diabetes. Investigators reverse transcribed all isolated RNA, so they sequenced expressed TCRB transcripts. TCRdb's table, derived via immunoSEQ multiplex PCR, lists solely in-frame clones and lacks some. The data contain roughly 400,000 clones, approximately 13% of them singletons. With 0 bases clipped from V and 2 bases from J, the junction kept 3 bases outside the gene matches. Germline V gene sequence: CDR1 LGHNA, CDR2 YSLEER. The CDR3 sequence is 15 residues long. General study points: Type 1 diabetes patients showed a moderate but significant shortening of TCRB CDR3s in all four CD4+ subsets.

Input material: naive CD4+ T cells from blood. This receptor was identified in a man aged 25-45 years in good health. This chain joins TRBV4-3 and TRBJ2-7; TRBD1 agrees at 8 bases. CDR3 bases: TGCGCCAGCAGCCAAGATCACAGGGGGACCTACGAGCAGTACTTC. It encodes CASSQDHRGTYEQYF.